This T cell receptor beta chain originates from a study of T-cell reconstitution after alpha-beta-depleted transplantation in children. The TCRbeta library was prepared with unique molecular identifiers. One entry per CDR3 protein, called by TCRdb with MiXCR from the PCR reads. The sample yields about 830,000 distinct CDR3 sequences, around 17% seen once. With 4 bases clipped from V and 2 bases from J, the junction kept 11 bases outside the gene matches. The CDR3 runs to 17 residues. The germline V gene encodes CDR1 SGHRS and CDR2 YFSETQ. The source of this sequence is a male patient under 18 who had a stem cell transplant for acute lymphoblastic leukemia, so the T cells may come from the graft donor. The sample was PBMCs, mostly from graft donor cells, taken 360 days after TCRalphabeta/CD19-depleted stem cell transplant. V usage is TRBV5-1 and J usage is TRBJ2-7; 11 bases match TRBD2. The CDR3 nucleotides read TGCGCCAGCAGCCCCCGGGGGACTAGCGGACGCACCTACGAGCAGTACTTC. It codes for CASSPRGTSGRTYEQYF.